The entry below gives a single T cell receptor beta chain sequence along with its context. In the original workflow: By means of reference gene primer amplification, nucleated cell counts were estimated. The method was immunoSEQ multiplex PCR; TCRdb's version includes in-frame clones alone and lacks a portion of them. For V, J and clone size, that table is used; D and trimming come from the DNA. Found here are about 270,000 clones, about four fifths of them singletons; the top ten hold around 5.4%. This entry comes from a study of blood T cell repertoires in COVID-19. For the study at large: T cells, B-cell-depleted T cells, or PBMCs provided the cDNA or gDNA that served as material.

The sequenced sample consisted of peripheral blood. The TCR sequence derives from an elderly man with acute or convalescent COVID-19.

CDR3 sequence reads: CASSYRGGSGETQYF. CDR3 in DNA: TGTGCCAGCAGTTACCGCGGGGGGTCTGGAGAGACCCAGTACTTC. The V gene is TRBV7-9, the J gene TRBJ2-5; 8 bases align to TRBD2. The germline V gene has CDR1 SEHNR and CDR2 FQNEAQ (reference sequence). The CDR3 has 15 residues. V gave up 6 bases and J gave up 4 bases; unmatched junction bases: 10.